A selection of T cell receptor beta chains follows, all from one sample in a study of molecular identifiers for immune sequencing clone quantification. TCRdb passed the PCR reads through MiXCR, listing each CDR3 protein once. The sample includes tens of thousands of distinct CDR3 sequences, approximately 25% seen only once; the top ten take about 0.8%. Sequencing was carried out using naive CD8+ T cells from blood, with Jurkat cell RNA spiked in. These receptors were taken from a human donor in good health. Some libraries in this study had Jurkat cell RNA spiked in. Both conserved end residues are part of each CDR3.

>TRBV5-4|TRBJ2-5
CASIEWGVEETQYF
>TRBV28|TRBJ2-5
CASSLIGSKETQYF
>TRBV6-2/TRBV6-3|TRBJ2-5
CASSKHITSRETQYF
>TRBV6-6|TRBJ2-7
CASSSPGREQYF
>TRBV16|TRBJ1-4
CASTPGSDNEKLFF
>TRBV3-1|TRBJ2-5
CASSSRLPGGRETQYF
>TRBV7-8|TRBJ2-5
CASSLTGGGETQYF
>TRBV12-3/TRBV12-4|TRBJ2-7
CASSLRSVRGQGSYEQYF
>TRBV7-9|TRBJ1-4
CASSLDGGAVGTNEKLFF
>TRBV29-1|TRBJ1-1
CSVGQVNTEAFF
>TRBV7-8|TRBJ1-1
CASSHGAGRNTEAFF
>TRBV5-1|TRBJ2-7
CASSLAGEEQYF
>TRBV4-2|TRBJ2-1
CASSQDRGSDEQFF
>TRBV6-1|TRBJ2-3
CASSATGVDTQYF
>TRBV29-1|TRBJ2-2
CSVNGQGIANTGELFF
>TRBV6-5|TRBJ1-2
CASSSSPGNYGYTF
>TRBV20-1|TRBJ2-7
CSARPPPSGRLGEQYF
>TRBV12-3/TRBV12-4|TRBJ2-2
CASSFPGGPGELFF
>TRBV11-3|TRBJ2-1
CASSPRTNNEQSF
>TRBV12-3/TRBV12-4|TRBJ2-2
CASSFGTAHTGELFF
>TRBV19|TRBJ2-7
CASRQTASKTYEQYF
>TRBV25-1|TRBJ2-7
CASSEYGFGEQYF
>TRBV5-3|TRBJ1-5
CASSTLGQGNQPQHF
>TRBV6-5|TRBJ2-7
CASSYSATSEQYF
>TRBV9|TRBJ1-5
CASSNDSYSNQPQHF
>TRBV9|TRBJ2-3
CASSSRGTGGTDTQYF
>TRBV6-2/TRBV6-3|TRBJ2-2
CASSYSSSYTGELFF
>TRBV4-1|TRBJ2-5
CASSQETPAALQETQYF